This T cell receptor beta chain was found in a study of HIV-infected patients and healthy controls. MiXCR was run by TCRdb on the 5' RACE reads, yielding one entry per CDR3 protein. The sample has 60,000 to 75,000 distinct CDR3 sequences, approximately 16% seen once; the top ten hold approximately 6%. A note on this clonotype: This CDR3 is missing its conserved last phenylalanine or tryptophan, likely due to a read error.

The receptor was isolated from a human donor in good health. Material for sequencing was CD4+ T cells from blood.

CDR3 sequence reads: CASSASNEQFI. CDR3 sequence (DNA): TGTGCCAGCAGTGCAAGCAATGAGCAGTTCATC. The V and J genes are TRBV2 and TRBJ2-1; D is undetermined. In germline, CDR1 is SNHLY, CDR2 FYNNEI. The CDR3 sequence is 11 residues long. Trimming removed 4 bases at V and 6 bases at J, with 4 bases between.